A selection of T cell receptor beta chains follows, all from one sample in a study of T cells in Graves' hyperthyroidism and ophthalmopathy. Using its own MiXCR run on the multiplex PCR reads, TCRdb lists one record per CDR3 protein. The table has around 540,000 distinct CDR3 sequences, more than 45% seen once. The sample taken for sequencing was peripheral blood or thyroid tissue (not recorded which). Receptor source: a woman in her late teens or twenties with Graves' hyperthyroidism. Each CDR3 is given with its conserved first and last residue. Fields, in order: J gene, V gene, clone size, D gene, CDR3 protein, CDR3 DNA. A D gene is named only where the DNA matches it firmly. Some rows mark clone size as missing; the rest say once, few, many or name a class of expanded clone.

TRBJ1-1 TRBV2 many . CASSAGRQAFF TGTGCCAGCAGTGCGGGCAGGCAAGCTTTCTTT
TRBJ2-5 TRBV2 . . CASRPDRTFQETQYF TGTGCCAGCAGACCAGACAGGACCTTCCAAGAGACCCAGTACTTC
TRBJ2-7 TRBV2 . . CASSVEDSFDEQYF TGTGCCAGCAGCGTAGAAGACTCCTTCGACGAGCAGTACTTC
TRBJ2-7 TRBV7-9 . . CASSVDGEFSYEQYF TGTGCCAGCAGCGTGGACGGGGAATTCAGCTACGAGCAGTACTTC
TRBJ1-2 TRBV12-3/TRBV12-4 . TRBD1 CASNIGTGPYGYTF TGTGCCAGCAATATCGGGACAGGCCCCTATGGCTACACCTTC
TRBJ2-7 TRBV7-2 once . CASSPTAGNPYEQYF TGTGCCAGCAGCCCAACAGCAGGGAATCCCTACGAGCAGTACTTC
TRBJ2-7 TRBV9 . . CASSPSRGGEQYF TGTGCCAGCTCGCCCAGCAGGGGAGGAGAGCAGTACTTC
TRBJ2-7 TRBV24-1 . . CATSASRNSGGEQYF TGTGCCACCAGTGCTAGCAGGAATAGCGGTGGCGAGCAGTACTTC
TRBJ2-5 TRBV19 . . CASSGGRTAAETQYF TGTGCCAGTAGTGGCGGCCGGACGGCGGCGGAGACCCAGTACTTC
TRBJ2-7 TRBV7-2 . . CASSVLTGYEQYF TGTGCCAGCAGCGTACTGACGGGCTACGAGCAGTACTTC
TRBJ1-5 TRBV20-1 . TRBD1 CSAPKGMGTGFNQPQHF TGCAGTGCTCCCAAGGGTATGGGGACAGGTTTCAATCAGCCCCAGCATTTT
TRBJ2-7 TRBV10-2 . TRBD1 CASSESGQGVSYEQYF TGCGCCAGCAGTGAGTCCGGACAGGGCGTCTCCTACGAGCAGTACTTC
TRBJ1-2 TRBV7-2 many . CASSRKTGEYGYTF TGTGCCAGCAGCCGAAAGACAGGAGAGTATGGCTACACCTTC
TRBJ1-2 TRBV25-1 few . CASSEFGTGGYTF TGTGCCAGCAGTGAATTTGGGACCGGAGGCTACACCTTC
TRBJ2-2 TRBV24-1 . TRBD2 CATSPGTSGDAGELFF TGTGCCACCAGCCCTGGGACTAGCGGAGACGCCGGGGAGCTGTTTTTT
TRBJ1-5 TRBV10-1 few . CASSRQVLRRDQPQHF TGCGCCAGCAGTAGACAGGTTCTCCGTCGGGATCAGCCCCAGCATTTT
TRBJ2-5 TRBV24-1 . . CATSDPRRGLQETQYF TGTGCCACCAGTGACCCCCGGCGGGGGCTGCAAGAGACCCAGTACTTC
TRBJ1-2 TRBV25-1 . TRBD1 CASSGLFGTGFYGYTF TGTGCCAGCAGCGGTTTATTCGGGACAGGGTTCTATGGCTACACCTTC
TRBJ1-5 TRBV2 many TRBD1 CASSPTGKSNQPQHF TGTGCCAGCAGCCCGACAGGGAAAAGCAATCAGCCCCAGCATTTT
TRBJ1-4 TRBV2 many TRBD1 CASSESGQGRGFF TGTGCCAGCAGTGAAAGCGGACAGGGCAGGGGGTTTTTT
TRBJ2-7 TRBV5-1 . . CASSLDGGHEQYF TGCGCCAGCAGCTTGGACGGGGGGCACGAGCAGTACTTC
TRBJ1-1 TRBV25-1 . . CASSQALAVTEAFF TGTGCCAGCAGCCAAGCCCTAGCGGTCACTGAAGCTTTCTTT
TRBJ2-7 TRBV7-2 . TRBD2 CASSRSSGTAYEQYF TGTGCCAGCAGCAGATCTAGCGGGACCGCCTACGAGCAGTACTTC
TRBJ2-2 TRBV7-2 . . CASSLQAGTGELFF TGTGCCAGCAGCTTGCAGGCGGGCACCGGGGAGCTGTTTTTT
TRBJ1-5 TRBV7-2 many . CASSLGSAAGNQPQHF TGTGCCAGCAGCTTAGGGTCGGCAGCGGGCAATCAGCCCCAGCATTTT
TRBJ2-7 TRBV2 . . CASRLLGYEQYF TGTGCCAGCAGGTTATTGGGCTACGAGCAGTACTTC
TRBJ2-2 TRBV9 . . CASSQAERHRTGELFF TGCGCCAGCAGCCAAGCTGAACGGCACCGCACCGGGGAGCTGTTTTTT
TRBJ2-2 TRBV5-6 few . CASSLGLGPNTGELFF TGTGCCAGCAGCCTAGGGTTGGGGCCGAACACCGGGGAGCTGTTTTTT
TRBJ1-4 TRBV7-3 few . CASSRDSTNETLFF TGTGCCAGCAGTCGGGATTCAACTAATGAAACACTGTTTTTT
TRBJ1-4 TRBV2 . TRBD1 CASSALTGGDEKLFF TGTGCCAGCAGTGCCTTGACAGGGGGAGATGAAAAACTGTTTTTT
TRBJ1-4 TRBV29-1 . TRBD1 CSAAGTGEKLFF TGCAGCGCAGCCGGGACAGGGGAAAAACTGTTTTTT
TRBJ1-2 TRBV7-9 . TRBD1 CASSKTGGGGYTF TGTGCCAGCAGCAAAACAGGGGGCGGTGGCTACACCTTC
TRBJ2-3 TRBV21-1 . . CASSISSGAGTDTQYF TGTGCCAGCAGCATCTCTAGCGGGGCTGGCACAGATACGCAGTATTTT
TRBJ2-2 TRBV2 . . CATSGGRLFF TGTGCCACTTCCGGGGGAAGGTTGTTTTTT
TRBJ1-3 TRBV7-8 . . CASSLRRTYGNTIYF TGTGCCAGCAGCCTAAGGAGGACCTATGGAAACACCATATATTTT
TRBJ2-7 TRBV7-9 few . CASSQASSAGEQYF TGTGCCAGCAGCCAGGCCTCTTCGGCGGGGGAGCAGTACTTC
TRBJ1-5 TRBV2 few TRBD1 CAGGGGQIQPQHF TGTGCCGGGGGTGGGGGACAGATTCAGCCCCAGCATTTT
TRBJ2-5 TRBV11-2 . . CASSTPISTQYF TGTGCCAGCAGCACCCCCATCTCGACCCAGTACTTC
TRBJ1-1 TRBV2 few . CASSAGGSDTEAFF TGTGCCAGCTCAGCGGGGGGGAGTGACACTGAAGCTTTCTTT
TRBJ1-2 TRBV25-1 . . CASRESGTYYGYTF TGTGCCAGCAGGGAATCCGGGACTTACTATGGCTACACCTTC
TRBJ2-7 TRBV2 . TRBD2 CASSYSGGTSGAYEQYF TGTGCCAGCAGTTACTCAGGCGGGACTAGCGGTGCCTACGAGCAGTACTTC
TRBJ1-2 TRBV19 . . CASSTQTRVRGYTF TGTGCCAGTAGCACCCAAACCAGGGTGAGAGGCTACACCTTC
TRBJ1-4 TRBV12-3/TRBV12-4 many . CASSFQEKLFF TGTGCCAGCAGTTTTCAGGAAAAACTGTTTTTT
TRBJ2-7 TRBV7-6 many TRBD1 CASSKDRGLYEQYF TGTGCCAGCAGCAAGGACAGGGGGCTGTACGAGCAGTACTTC
TRBJ1-5 TRBV29-1 . TRBD1 CSARQGGSPNQPQHF TGCAGCGCTAGACAGGGGGGTTCGCCCAATCAGCCCCAGCATTTT